This passage covers 8 T cell receptor beta chains from one sample sequenced in a study of beta chain features in type 1 diabetes (dated by TCRdb to the late 2010s). These TCRs' antigens remain unknown. Libraries were built with the immunoSEQ multiplex PCR assay. The entire isolated RNA was reverse transcribed using the High Capacity cDNA Reverse Transcription Kit, and thus expressed TCRB transcripts were sequenced. The clones in this table, taken by TCRdb from immuneACCESS, are in-frame only. Not every clone is retained; where verified, under half of the shortfall comes from an unresolved V gene, and the cause of the rest is unknown. Here the sample has some 350,000 clones; 8.5% to 10% occur a single time. The ten largest clones add up to about 0.6% of the sample. On the study overall, not on this receptor specifically: Type 1 diabetes patients showed a moderate but significant shortening of TCRB CDR3 length in all four CD4+ subsets.

The sequencing sample was made of central memory CD4+ T cells from blood. The receptors were gathered from a young man with type 1 diabetes.

This chain links TRBV5-1 with TRBJ2-7, with 7 bases fitting TRBD2. The CDR3 extends over 14 amino acids. Germline V gives CDR1 SGHRS, CDR2 YFSETQ. J gave up 2 bases and V 4 bases, and 6 bases lay outside the gene matches. The CDR3 reads CASSTSGTTYEQYF. The CDR3 DNA reads as TGCGCCAGCAGCACGTCCGGGACTACCTACGAGCAGTACTTC.

The CDR3 DNA is TGTGCCAGCAGCCCGGACAGGTGGACTGAAGCTTTCTTT. It translates to CASSPDRWTEAFF. V is TRBV7-2 and J is TRBJ1-1, with 7 bases identical to TRBD1. V lost 5 bases and J lost 5; bases outside the gene matches: 5. Germline loops: CDR1 SGHTA, CDR2 FQGNSA. CDR3 size: 13 residues.

This clone has a handful of counts. The rearrangement uses TRBV13 and TRBJ1-5; the D gene is possibly TRBD1 (5 bases). V lost 3 bases, J lost 7 bases, and 13 bases lay in between. The CDR3 runs to 14 residues. Germline V gene lookup returns CDR1 PRHDT and CDR2 FYEKMQ (reference sequence). CDR3 loop: CASSFGLGVQPQHF. CDR3 coding DNA: TGTGCCAGCAGCTTCGGGTTGGGGGTCCAGCCCCAGCATTTT. Full variable domain (outside the CDR3, taken from reference TRBV13 and TRBJ1-5): AAGVIQSPRHLIKEKRETATLKCYPIPRHDTVYWYQQGPGQDPQFLISFYEKMQSDKGSIPDRFSAQQFSDYHSELNMSSLELGDSALYFCASSFGLGVQPQHFGDGTRLSIL.

This rearrangement joins TRBV7-3 to TRBJ1-4; D unclear. The CDR3 extends over 14 amino acids. CDR1 SGHTA and CDR2 FQGTGA come from the germline V gene. The V end was cut by 5 bases, the J end by 5 bases, with 12 bases between. The DNA for the CDR3 is TGTGCCAGCAGCCGGTCCATCTTAAATGAAAAACTGTTTTTT. It yields the protein CASSRSILNEKLFF.

This clone was picked up many times. The chain joins TRBV7-2 to TRBJ2-7; 7 bases fit TRBD2. The trim removed 5 bases at V and 0 bases at J, leaving 13 bases unmatched. The CDR3 extends over 17 amino acids. Germline CDR1 SGHTA, CDR2 FQGNSA. DNA for the CDR3: TGTGCCAGCAGCCGATCACGTCTGGGACTACCCTCCTACGAGCAGTACTTC. It specifies CASSRSRLGLPSYEQYF.

The chain combines TRBV5-5 with TRBJ2-3; tentatively, D is TRBD1 (6 bases). Between the trimmed V and J ends, which lost 0 bases and 6 bases, there was a span of 11 bases. The CDR3 extends over 14 amino acids. The germline CDR1 and CDR2 sequences are SGHKS and YYEKEE (reference sequence). The CDR3: CASSLGQGMDTQYF. The CDR3 DNA is TGTGCCAGCAGCTTGGGGCAGGGGATGGATACGCAGTATTTT.

The chain recombines TRBV6-5 with TRBJ2-2; D is unclear. Deletions cut 5 bases from V and 3 bases from J, with 7 bases between. The CDR3 spans 13 residues. Germline assignment: CDR1 MNHEY and CDR2 SVGAGI. The CDR3 DNA is TGTGCCAGCAGTGACACCGACACCGGGGAGCTGTTTTTT. Encoded protein: CASSDTDTGELFF.

This clone has ten or more counts. The chain uses TRBV4-2 and TRBJ2-1; TRBD1 matches at 8 bases. This CDR3 comprises 14 residues. CDR1 is LGHNA, CDR2 YNFKEQ, per germline. Trimming removed 2 bases from V and 6 bases from J; junction bases left unmatched: 3. The CDR3 nucleotides are TGTGCCAGCAGCCAACCCCAGGGGGCCAATGAGCAGTTCTTC. It codes for CASSQPQGANEQFF.